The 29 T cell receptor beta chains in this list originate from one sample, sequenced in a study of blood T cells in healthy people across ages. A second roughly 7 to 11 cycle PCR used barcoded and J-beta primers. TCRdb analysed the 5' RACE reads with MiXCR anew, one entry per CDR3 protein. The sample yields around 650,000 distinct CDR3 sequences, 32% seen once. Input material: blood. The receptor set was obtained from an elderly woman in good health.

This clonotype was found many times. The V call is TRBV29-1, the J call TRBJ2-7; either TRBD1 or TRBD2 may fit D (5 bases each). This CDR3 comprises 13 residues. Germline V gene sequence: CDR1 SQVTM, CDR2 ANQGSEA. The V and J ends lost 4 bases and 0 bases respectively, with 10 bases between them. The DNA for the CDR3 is TGCAGCGTTGCCAGGGAGAGCTCCTACGAGCAGTACTTC. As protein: CSVARESSYEQYF.

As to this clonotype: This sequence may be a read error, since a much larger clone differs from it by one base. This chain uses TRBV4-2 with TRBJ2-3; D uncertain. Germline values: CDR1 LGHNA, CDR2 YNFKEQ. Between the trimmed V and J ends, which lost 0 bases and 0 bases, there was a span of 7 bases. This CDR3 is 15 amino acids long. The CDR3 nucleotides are TGTGCCAGCAGCCAAGAGGATTCTAGCACAGATACGCAGTATTTT. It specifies CASSQEDSSTDTQYF.

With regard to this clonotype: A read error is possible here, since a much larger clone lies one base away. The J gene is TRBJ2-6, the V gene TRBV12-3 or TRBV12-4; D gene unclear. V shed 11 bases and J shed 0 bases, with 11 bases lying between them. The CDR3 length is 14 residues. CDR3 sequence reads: CAAAGSSGANVLTF. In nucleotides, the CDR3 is TGTGCCGCGGCTGGAAGCTCTGGGGCCAACGTCCTGACTTTC.

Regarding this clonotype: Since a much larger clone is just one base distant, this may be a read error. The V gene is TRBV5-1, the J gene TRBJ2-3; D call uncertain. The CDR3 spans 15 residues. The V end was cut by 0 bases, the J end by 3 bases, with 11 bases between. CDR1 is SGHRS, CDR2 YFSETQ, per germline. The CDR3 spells CASSLDHGPTDTQYF. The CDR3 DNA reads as TGCGCCAGCAGCTTGGATCACGGACCAACAGATACGCAGTATTTT.

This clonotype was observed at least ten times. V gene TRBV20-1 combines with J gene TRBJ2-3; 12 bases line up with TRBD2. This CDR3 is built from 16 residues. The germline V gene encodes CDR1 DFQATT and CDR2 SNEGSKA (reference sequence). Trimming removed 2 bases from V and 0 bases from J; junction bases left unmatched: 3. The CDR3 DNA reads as TGCAGTGCTAGAAGTGGACTAGCGGGGAGCACAGATACGCAGTATTTT. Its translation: CSARSGLAGSTDTQYF.

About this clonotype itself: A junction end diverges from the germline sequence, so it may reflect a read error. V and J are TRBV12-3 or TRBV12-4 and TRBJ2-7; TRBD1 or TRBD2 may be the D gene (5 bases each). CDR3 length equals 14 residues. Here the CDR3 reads CTSSPRGTTYEQYF. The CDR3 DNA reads TGTACCAGCAGTCCCCGGGGCACTACTTACGAGCAGTACTTC.

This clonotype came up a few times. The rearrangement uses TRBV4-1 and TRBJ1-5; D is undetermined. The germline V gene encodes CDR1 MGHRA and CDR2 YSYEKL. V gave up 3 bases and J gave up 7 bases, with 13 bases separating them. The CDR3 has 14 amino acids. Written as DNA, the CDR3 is TGCGCCAGCAGCCATCCCCAAGCCGGCCAGCCCCAGCATTTT. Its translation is CASSHPQAGQPQHF.

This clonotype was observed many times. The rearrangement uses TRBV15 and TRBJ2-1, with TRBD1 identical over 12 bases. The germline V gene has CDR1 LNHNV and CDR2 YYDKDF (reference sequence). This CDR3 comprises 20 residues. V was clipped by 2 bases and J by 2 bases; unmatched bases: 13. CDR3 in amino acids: CATSRTPGQGALSPYNEQFF. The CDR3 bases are TGTGCCACCAGCAGAACGCCGGGACAGGGGGCCCTATCGCCCTACAATGAGCAGTTCTTC.

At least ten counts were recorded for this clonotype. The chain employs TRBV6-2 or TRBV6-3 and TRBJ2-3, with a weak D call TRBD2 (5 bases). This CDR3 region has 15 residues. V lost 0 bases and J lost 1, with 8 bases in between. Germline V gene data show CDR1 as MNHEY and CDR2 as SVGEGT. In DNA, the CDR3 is TGTGCCAGCAGTTACTCGCTGCGGGGCACAGATACGCAGTATTTT. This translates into CASSYSLRGTDTQYF.

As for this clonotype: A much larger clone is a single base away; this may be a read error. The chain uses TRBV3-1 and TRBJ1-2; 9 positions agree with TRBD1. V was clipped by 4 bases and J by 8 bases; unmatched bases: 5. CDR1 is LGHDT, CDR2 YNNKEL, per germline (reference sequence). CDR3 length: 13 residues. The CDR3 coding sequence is TGTGCCAGCAGCCCGACAGGGGGATGCGGCTACACCTTC. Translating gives CASSPTGGCGYTF.

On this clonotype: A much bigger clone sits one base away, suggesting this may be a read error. Written as DNA, the CDR3 is TGTACCAGCACTTTAGCCGTATCTAGCACAGATACGCAGTATTTT. Amino acid sequence: CTSTLAVSSTDTQYF. The V and J genes are TRBV7-2 and TRBJ2-3, with D unresolved. Trimming removed 7 bases at V and 0 bases at J, with 14 bases between. The V gene's germline CDR1 is SGHTA and CDR2 FQGNSA. The CDR3 length is 15 residues.

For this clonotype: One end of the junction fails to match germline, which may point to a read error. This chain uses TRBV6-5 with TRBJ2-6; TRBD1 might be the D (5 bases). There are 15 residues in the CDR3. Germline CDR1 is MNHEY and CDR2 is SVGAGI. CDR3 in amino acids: CASSLRPSGANVRTF. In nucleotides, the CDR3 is TGTGCCAGCAGCTTACGTCCGTCTGGGGCCAACGTCCGGACTTTC.

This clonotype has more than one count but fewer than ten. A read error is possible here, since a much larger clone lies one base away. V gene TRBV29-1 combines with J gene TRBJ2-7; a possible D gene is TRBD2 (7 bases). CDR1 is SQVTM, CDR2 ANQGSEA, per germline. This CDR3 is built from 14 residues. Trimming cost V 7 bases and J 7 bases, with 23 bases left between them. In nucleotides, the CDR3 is TGCAGCGCCGGCTGGAGGGGGGGCACGGATGAGCAGTACTTC. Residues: CSAGWRGGTDEQYF.

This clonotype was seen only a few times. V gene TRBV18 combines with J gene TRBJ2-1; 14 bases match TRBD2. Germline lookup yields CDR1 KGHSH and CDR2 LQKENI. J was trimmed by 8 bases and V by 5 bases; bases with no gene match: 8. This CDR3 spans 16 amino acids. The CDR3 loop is CASSSVTSGGGDEQFF. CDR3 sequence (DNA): TGTGCCAGCTCATCCGTGACTAGCGGGGGGGGCGATGAGCAGTTCTTC.

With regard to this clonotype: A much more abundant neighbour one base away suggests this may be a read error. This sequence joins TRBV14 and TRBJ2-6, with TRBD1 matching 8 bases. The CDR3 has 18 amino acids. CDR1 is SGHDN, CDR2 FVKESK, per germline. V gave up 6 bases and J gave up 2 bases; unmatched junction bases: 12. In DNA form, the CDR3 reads TGTGCCAGCAGTGACCGGGACAGGACGCTCCCTGGGGCCAACGTCCTGACTTTC. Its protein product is CASSDRDRTLPGANVLTF.

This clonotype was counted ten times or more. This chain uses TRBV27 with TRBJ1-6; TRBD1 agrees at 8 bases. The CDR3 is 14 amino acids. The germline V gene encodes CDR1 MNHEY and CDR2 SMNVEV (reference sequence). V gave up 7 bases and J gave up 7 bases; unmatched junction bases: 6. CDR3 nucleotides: TGTGCCAGCAACGACAGGGGCTTCAATTCACCCCTCCACTTT. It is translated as CASNDRGFNSPLHF.

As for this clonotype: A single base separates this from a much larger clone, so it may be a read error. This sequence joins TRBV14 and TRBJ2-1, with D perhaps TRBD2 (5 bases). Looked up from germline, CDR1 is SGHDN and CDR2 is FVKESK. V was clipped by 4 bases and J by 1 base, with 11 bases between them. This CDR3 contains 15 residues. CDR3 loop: CASSRRAVSYNEQFF. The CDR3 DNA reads TGTGCCAGCAGCCGGCGGGCAGTTTCCTACAATGAGCAGTTCTTC.

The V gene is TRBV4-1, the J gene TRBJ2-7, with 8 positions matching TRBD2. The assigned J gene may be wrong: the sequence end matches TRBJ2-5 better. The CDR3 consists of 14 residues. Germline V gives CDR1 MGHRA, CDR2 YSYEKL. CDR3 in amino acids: CASSGSGSWETQYF. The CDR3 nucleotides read TGCGCCAGCAGTGGGAGCGGGAGTTGGGAGACCCAGTACTTC.

The CDR3 nucleotides read TGTGCCTGGAGTTTCTCAGCCGGACAGCGAGGAAACACCATATATTTT. This encodes CAWSFSAGQRGNTIYF. The V gene is TRBV30, the J gene TRBJ1-3; D may be TRBD1 (6 bases). CDR3 size: 16 residues. Trimming took 2 bases from V and 4 from J, leaving 18 bases between them. CDR1 and CDR2 from the germline V gene are GTSNPN and SVGIG (reference sequence).

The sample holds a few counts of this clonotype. CDR3 bases: TGCGCCAGCAATTTAGACAGCCACATGAACACTGAAGCTTTCTTT. It codes for CASNLDSHMNTEAFF. This chain links TRBV5-1 with TRBJ1-1; the D gene is possibly TRBD1 (5 bases). This CDR3 is 15 amino acids long. Trimming cost V 6 bases and J 0 bases, with 15 bases left between them. Per germline, CDR1 SGHRS and CDR2 YFSETQ. The variable domain in full, with the rest retrieved from reference TRBV5-1 and TRBJ1-1, is KAGVTQTPRYLIKTRGQQVTLSCSPISGHRSVSWYQQTPGQGLQFLFEYFSETQRNKGNFPGRFSGRQFSNSRSEMNVSTLELGDSALYLCASNLDSHMNTEAFFGQGTRLTVV.

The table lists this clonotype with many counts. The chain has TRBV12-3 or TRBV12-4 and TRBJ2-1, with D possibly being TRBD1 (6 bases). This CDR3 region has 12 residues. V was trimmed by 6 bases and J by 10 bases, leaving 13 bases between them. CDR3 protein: CASSRGTNEQFF. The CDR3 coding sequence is TGTGCCAGCAGCCGAGGGACAAACGAGCAGTTCTTC.

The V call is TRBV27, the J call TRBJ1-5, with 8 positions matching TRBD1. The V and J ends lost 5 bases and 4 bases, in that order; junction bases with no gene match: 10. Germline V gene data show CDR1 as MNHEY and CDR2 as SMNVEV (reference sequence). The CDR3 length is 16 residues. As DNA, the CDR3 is TGTGCCAGCAGTCTAGCAGGGGGCGCGAGGAATCAGCCCCAGCATTTT. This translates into CASSLAGGARNQPQHF.

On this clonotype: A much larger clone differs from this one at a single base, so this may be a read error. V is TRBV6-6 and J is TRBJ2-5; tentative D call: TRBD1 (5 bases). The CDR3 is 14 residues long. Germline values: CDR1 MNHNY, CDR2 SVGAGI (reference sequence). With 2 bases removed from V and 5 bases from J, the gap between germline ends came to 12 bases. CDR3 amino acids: CASSYRGSRETQYF. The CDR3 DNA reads TGTGCCAGCAGTTACAGGGGCAGTCGTGAGACCCAGTACTTC.

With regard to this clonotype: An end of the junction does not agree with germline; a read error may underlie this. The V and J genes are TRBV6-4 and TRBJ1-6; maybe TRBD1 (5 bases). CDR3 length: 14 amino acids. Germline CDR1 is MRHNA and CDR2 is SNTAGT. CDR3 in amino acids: CASRDYGGESPLHF. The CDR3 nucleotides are TGTGCCAGCAGGGACTACGGGGGAGAGTCACCCCTCCACTTT.

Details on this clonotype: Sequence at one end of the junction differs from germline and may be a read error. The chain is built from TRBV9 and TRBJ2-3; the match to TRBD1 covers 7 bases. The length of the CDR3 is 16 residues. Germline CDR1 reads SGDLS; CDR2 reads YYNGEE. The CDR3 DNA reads TGTGCCAGCAGCGTAGGGACGACAGGGATAGGAGATGCGCAGTATTTT. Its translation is CASSVGTTGIGDAQYF.

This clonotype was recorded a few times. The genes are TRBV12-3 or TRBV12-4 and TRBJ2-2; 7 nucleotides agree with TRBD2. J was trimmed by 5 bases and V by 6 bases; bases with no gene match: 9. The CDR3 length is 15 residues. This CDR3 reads CASSWGGLRTGELFF. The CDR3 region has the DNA TGTGCCAGCAGCTGGGGAGGGTTACGGACCGGGGAGCTGTTTTTT.

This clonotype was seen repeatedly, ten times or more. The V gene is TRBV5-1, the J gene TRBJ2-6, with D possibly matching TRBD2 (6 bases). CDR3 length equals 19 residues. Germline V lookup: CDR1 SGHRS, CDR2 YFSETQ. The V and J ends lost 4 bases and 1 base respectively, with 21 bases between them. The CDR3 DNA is TGCGCCAGCAGCCCAGAAGAGGGACTTCCCTCATCTGGGGCCAACGTCCTGACTTTC. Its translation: CASSPEEGLPSSGANVLTF.

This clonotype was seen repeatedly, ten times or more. This chain's CDR3 is CASSDRLDRGYTF. Here the CDR3 DNA reads TGTGCCAGCAGTGACCGCCTTGACCGTGGCTACACCTTC. The chain couples TRBV6-6 to TRBJ1-2; no firm D call. CDR3 length: 13 residues. Germline V CDR1 and CDR2: MNHNY, SVGAGI (reference sequence). V was pared by 5 bases and J by 7 bases, with 14 bases between.

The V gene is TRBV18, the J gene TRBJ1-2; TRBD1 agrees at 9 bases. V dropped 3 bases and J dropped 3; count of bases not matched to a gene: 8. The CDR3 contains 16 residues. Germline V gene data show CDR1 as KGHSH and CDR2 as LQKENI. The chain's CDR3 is CASSPTLQGADYGYTF. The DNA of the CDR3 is TGTGCCAGCTCACCTACCCTACAGGGGGCTGACTATGGCTACACCTTC.